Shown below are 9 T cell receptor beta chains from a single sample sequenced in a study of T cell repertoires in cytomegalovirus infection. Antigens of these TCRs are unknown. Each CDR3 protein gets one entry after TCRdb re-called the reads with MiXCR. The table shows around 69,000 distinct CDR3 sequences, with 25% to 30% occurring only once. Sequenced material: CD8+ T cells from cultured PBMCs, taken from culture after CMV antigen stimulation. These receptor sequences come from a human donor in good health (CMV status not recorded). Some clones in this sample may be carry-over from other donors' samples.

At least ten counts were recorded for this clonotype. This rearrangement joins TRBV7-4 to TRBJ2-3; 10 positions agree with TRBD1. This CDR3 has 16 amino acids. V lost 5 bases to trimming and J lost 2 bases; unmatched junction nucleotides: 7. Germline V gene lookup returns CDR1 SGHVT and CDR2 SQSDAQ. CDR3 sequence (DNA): TGTGCCAGCAGCCTTCCGGGGACAGGGGTCACAGATACGCAGTATTTT. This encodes CASSLPGTGVTDTQYF.

The CDR3 loop is CASLRRGGDSGYGYTF. In DNA form, the CDR3 reads TGTGCCAGTCTCCGGCGCGGGGGGGATTCGGGCTATGGCTACACCTTC. The gene calls are TRBV19 and TRBJ1-2; tentative D call: TRBD1 (5 bases). The germline gives CDR1 LNHDA, CDR2 SQIVND (reference sequence). The germline V and J ends were trimmed by 8 bases and 4 bases, with 23 bases remaining between them. The CDR3 runs to 16 residues.

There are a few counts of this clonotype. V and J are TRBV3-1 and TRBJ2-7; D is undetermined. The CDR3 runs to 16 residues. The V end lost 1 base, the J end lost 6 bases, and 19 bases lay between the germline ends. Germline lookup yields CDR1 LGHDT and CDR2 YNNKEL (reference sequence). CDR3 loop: CASSQGEGSPPLEQYF. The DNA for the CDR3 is TGTGCCAGCAGCCAAGGAGAAGGGTCACCTCCTCTCGAGCAGTACTTC.

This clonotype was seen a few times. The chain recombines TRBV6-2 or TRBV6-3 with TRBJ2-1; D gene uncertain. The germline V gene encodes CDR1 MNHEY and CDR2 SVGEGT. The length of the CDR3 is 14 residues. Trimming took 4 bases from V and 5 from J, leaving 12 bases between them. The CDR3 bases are TGTGCCAGCAGTTGGTTCCGATCCCACAATGAGCAGTTCTTC. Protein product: CASSWFRSHNEQFF.

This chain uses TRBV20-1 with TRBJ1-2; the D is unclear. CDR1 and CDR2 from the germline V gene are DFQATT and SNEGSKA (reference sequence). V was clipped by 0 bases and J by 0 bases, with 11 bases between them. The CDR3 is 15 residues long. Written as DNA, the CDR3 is TGCAGTGCTAGAGATCTGCTTGATTCTAACTATGGCTACACCTTC. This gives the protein CSARDLLDSNYGYTF.

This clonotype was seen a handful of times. Here the CDR3 reads CATSDRRTVSNEQFF. As DNA, the CDR3 is TGTGCCACCAGCGACCGAAGGACAGTTTCTAATGAGCAGTTCTTC. This chain uses TRBV15 with TRBJ2-1, with a tentative D call TRBD1 (6 bases). The CDR3 runs 15 residues. Trimming took off 5 bases at V and 7 bases at J, with 18 bases between the two ends. The germline gives CDR1 LNHNV, CDR2 YYDKDF (reference sequence).

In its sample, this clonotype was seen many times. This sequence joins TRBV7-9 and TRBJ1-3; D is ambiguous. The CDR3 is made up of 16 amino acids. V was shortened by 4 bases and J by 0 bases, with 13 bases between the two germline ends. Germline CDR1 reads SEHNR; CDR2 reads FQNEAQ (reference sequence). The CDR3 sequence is CASSSPRQVSGNTIYF. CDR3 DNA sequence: TGTGCCAGCAGCTCCCCCCGACAAGTCTCTGGAAACACCATATATTTT.

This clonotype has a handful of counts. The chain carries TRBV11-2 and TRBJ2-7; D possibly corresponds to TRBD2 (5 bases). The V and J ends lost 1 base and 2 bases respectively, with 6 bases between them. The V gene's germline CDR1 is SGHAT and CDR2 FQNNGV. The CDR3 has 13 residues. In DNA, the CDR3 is TGTGCCAGCAGCTTAGGACTACCCTACGAGCAGTACTTC. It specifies CASSLGLPYEQYF. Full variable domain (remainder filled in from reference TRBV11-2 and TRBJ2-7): EAGVAQSPRYKIIEKRQSVAFWCNPISGHATLYWYQQILGQGPKLLIQFQNNGVVDDSQLPKDRFSAERLKGVDSTLKIQPAKLEDSAVYLCASSLGLPYEQYFGPGTRLTVT.

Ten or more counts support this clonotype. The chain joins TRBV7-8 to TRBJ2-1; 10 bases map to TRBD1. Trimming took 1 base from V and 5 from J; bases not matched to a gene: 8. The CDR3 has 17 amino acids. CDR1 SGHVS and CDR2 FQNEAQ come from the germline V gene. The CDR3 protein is CASSLDDRGRLDNEQFF. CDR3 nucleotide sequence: TGTGCCAGCAGCTTAGATGACAGGGGGCGGCTAGACAATGAGCAGTTCTTC.